The 15 T cell receptor beta chains listed next were all sequenced from one sample in a study of T cell repertoires in cytomegalovirus infection. TCRdb re-derived calls from the reads in MiXCR, one entry per CDR3 protein. The data contain 550,000 to 700,000 distinct CDR3 sequences, just under 40% of them seen just once; the ten biggest clones take up around 50%. Their antigen targets remain unknown. The sequences come from cultured PBMCs, collected from culture after CMV antigen stimulation. These receptors were obtained from a human donor in good health (CMV status not recorded). Some clones in this sample may be carry-over from other donors' samples.

The chain carries TRBV28 and TRBJ2-7; D could derive from TRBD1 or TRBD2 (5 bases each). Trimming removed 3 bases at V and 2 bases at J, with 11 bases between. CDR1 is MDHEN and CDR2 is SYDVKM in the germline V gene. CDR3 size: 14 residues. CDR3 sequence: CASSFRGPTYEQYF. In nucleotides, the CDR3 is TGTGCCAGCAGTTTTCGGGGACCCACCTACGAGCAGTACTTC.

This chain joins TRBV14 and TRBJ2-1; the match to TRBD2 covers 12 bases. The V gene end was trimmed by 7 bases and the J gene end by 5 bases; junction bases not matched to a gene: 3. This CDR3 spans 14 amino acids. Germline-derived CDR1 and CDR2 are SGHDN and FVKESK. CDR3 coding DNA: TGTGCCAGCAATCGACTAGCGGGAGACAATGAGCAGTTCTTC. This codes for CASNRLAGDNEQFF.

CDR3: CSASEGGKNIQYF. CDR3 in DNA: TGCAGTGCAAGTGAGGGGGGCAAAAACATTCAGTACTTC. The chain recombines TRBV20-1 with TRBJ2-4; perhaps D is TRBD1 or TRBD2 (6 bases each). CDR1 is DFQATT and CDR2 is SNEGSKA in the germline V gene (reference sequence). Trimming stripped 6 bases from V and 3 bases from J, with 12 bases between. The CDR3 spans 13 residues.

This clonotype was seen only a few times. The rearrangement joins TRBV7-8 to TRBJ1-5; D gene uncertain. V lost 2 bases to trimming and J lost 0 bases, with 5 bases between them. The CDR3 totals 14 residues. The germline V gene has CDR1 SGHVS and CDR2 FQNEAQ. The CDR3 sequence: CASSLFDSNQPQHF. CDR3 DNA: TGTGCCAGCAGCTTATTTGATAGCAATCAGCCCCAGCATTTT.

This chain connects TRBV6-1 to TRBJ2-1; TRBD2 agrees at 13 bases. Germline CDR1 MNHNS, CDR2 SASEGT. V shed 6 bases, J shed 8 bases, and the junction held 7 bases outside the gene matches. The CDR3 spans 15 residues. As DNA, the CDR3 is TGTGCCAGCAGACAGGGACTAGCGGGGATCGATGAGCAGTTCTTC. Protein sequence: CASRQGLAGIDEQFF.

This clonotype was observed a few times. The rearrangement uses TRBV5-4 and TRBJ2-3, with 9 bases lining up with TRBD2. The CDR3 contains 16 residues. With V trimmed by 0 bases and J by 6 bases, 8 bases remained unmatched. Germline V CDR1 and CDR2: SGHNT, YYREEE (reference sequence). The CDR3 DNA sequence: TGTGCCAGCAGCTTGGATCGCAGCGGGGGGTCGGATACGCAGTATTTT. It codes for CASSLDRSGGSDTQYF. Together with reference TRBV5-4 and TRBJ2-3, the CDR3 gives the full variable domain: ETGVTQSPTHLIKTRGQQVTLRCSSQSGHNTVSWYQQALGQGPQFIFQYYREEENGRGNFPPRFSGLQFPNYSSELNVNALELDDSALYLCASSLDRSGGSDTQYFGPGTRLTVL.

CDR3 sequence reads: CATLRSGLDRPTKNIQYF. The DNA of the CDR3 is TGTGCCACCCTCAGGTCGGGATTGGACCGCCCTACCAAAAACATTCAGTACTTC. The chain joins TRBV24-1 to TRBJ2-4, with a weak D call TRBD2 (5 bases). The germline V gene has CDR1 KGHDR and CDR2 SFDVKD. The length of the CDR3 is 18 residues. V lost 9 bases and J 2 bases, leaving 25 bases between the germline ends.

A few counts support this clonotype. The rearrangement uses TRBV7-9 and TRBJ2-5; TRBD2 aligns across 7 bases. Per the germline V gene, CDR1 is SEHNR and CDR2 is FQNEAQ (reference sequence). The CDR3 spans 15 residues. Trimming cost V 5 bases and J 1 base; bases outside gene matches: 7. CDR3 amino acids: CASSGWASGQETQYF. CDR3 nucleotides: TGTGCCAGCAGCGGATGGGCTAGCGGCCAAGAGACCCAGTACTTC.

This clonotype occurred once. This may be a read error: a much more frequent sequence differs by one nucleotide. The chain joins TRBV7-2 to TRBJ2-1; D is unclear. Germline lookup yields CDR1 SGHTA and CDR2 FQGNSA. Between the trimmed V and J ends, which lost 2 bases and 4 bases, there was a span of 6 bases. This CDR3 has 13 amino acids. CDR3 protein: CASSLNIYNEQFF. DNA for the CDR3: TGTGCCAGCAGCTTAAATATTTACAATGAGCAGTTCTTC.

This chain links TRBV7-2 with TRBJ2-1; a possible D gene is TRBD2 (5 bases). The CDR3 is made up of 14 amino acids. Germline CDR1 is SGHTA and CDR2 is FQGNSA. V lost 1 base, J lost 8 bases, and 12 bases lay in between. CDR3 nucleotide sequence: TGTGCCAGCAGCTTAGGTCTAGCAGTCGATGAGCAGTTCTTC. Protein: CASSLGLAVDEQFF.

There are a few counts of this clonotype. This chain links TRBV4-2 with TRBJ1-6; D is unresolved. The germline CDR1 and CDR2 sequences are LGHNA and YNFKEQ. V shed 4 bases and J shed 8 bases, with 9 bases lying between them. The CDR3 loop spans 13 amino acids. The CDR3 nucleotides are TGTGCCAGCAGCCCGAGTTATGATTCACCCCTCCACTTT. Its translation is CASSPSYDSPLHF.

The CDR3: CASSDTTRGLRSPLHF. The CDR3 bases are TGTGCCAGCAGCGACACTACGAGGGGGCTGAGATCACCCCTCCACTTT. V and J are TRBV5-5 and TRBJ1-6; 7 bases fit TRBD1. This CDR3 has 16 residues. CDR1 and CDR2 from the germline V gene are SGHKS and YYEKEE (reference sequence). V trimming: 4 bases; J trimming: 10 bases; junction bases outside the gene matches: 14. The whole variable domain, filled in from reference TRBV5-5 and TRBJ1-6, reads DAGVTQSPTHLIKTRGQQVTLRCSPISGHKSVSWYQQVLGQGPQFIFQYYEKEERGRGNFPDRFSARQFPNYSSELNVNALLLGDSALYLCASSDTTRGLRSPLHFGNGTRLTVT.

A note on this clonotype: An end of the junction differs from the germline gene, which may be a read error. The gene calls are TRBV6-8 and TRBJ2-3; D call uncertain. Germline V CDR1 and CDR2: MNHGY, SAAAGT. The length of the CDR3 is 13 residues. The CDR3 is CASTPFFFDTQYF. The CDR3 coding sequence is TGCGCCAGCACTCCGTTCTTTTTTGATACGCAGTATTTT.

This clonotype appeared once. The chain is built from TRBV12-3 or TRBV12-4 and TRBJ1-2, with D possibly TRBD1 on 5 matching bases. Trimming took off 0 bases at V and 5 bases at J, with 10 bases between the two ends. This CDR3 is built from 14 residues. The CDR3 loop is CASSLALGGYGYTF. CDR3 nucleotides: TGTGCCAGCAGTTTAGCCCTCGGGGGTTATGGCTACACCTTC.

The chain employs TRBV7-9 and TRBJ2-7; D is ambiguous. Trimming removed 1 base at V and 3 bases at J, with 10 bases between. Germline CDR1 and CDR2: SEHNR and FQNEAQ (reference sequence). The CDR3 runs 14 residues. The CDR3: CASSLVQVDYEQYF. As DNA, the CDR3 is TGTGCCAGCAGCTTAGTCCAGGTTGACTACGAGCAGTACTTC.